This T cell receptor beta chain was captured by sequencing in a study of Graves' ophthalmopathy and Graves' hyperthyroidism. About this clonotype: The antigen is not known.

Study conclusions and caveats: From stable hyperthyroidism, ophthalmopathy was separated by a 13-signature model with around 90% sensitivity and around 80% specificity.

This CDR3 contains 13 residues. The V and J ends lost 3 bases and 3 bases respectively, with 8 bases between them. Germline lookup yields CDR1 LGHDT and CDR2 YNNKEL (reference sequence). Beta-chain TCR CDR3 regions were amplified from RNA transcripts. RT-PCR with HTBI primers came first, then second-round multiplex PCR. Using its own MiXCR run on the multiplex PCR reads, TCRdb lists one record per CDR3 protein. The sample shows about 340,000 distinct CDR3 sequences, under 20% of them seen only once. With a duration under 3 months, ophthalmopathy in the donors showed moderate-to-severe activity, CAS ≥3 and NOSPECS ≥4. Patients were excluded if they had other autoimmune diseases or uncontrolled infections, and likewise if pregnancy or lactation applied. Fresh peripheral blood, roughly 9.8 ml, was the PBMC source.

The sequenced material came from peripheral blood. This chain connects TRBV3-1 to TRBJ1-2; D is uncertain. The TCR originated in an adult man with Graves' ophthalmopathy. The CDR3 sequence is CASSQSTHYGYTF. The CDR3 DNA reads as TGTGCCAGCAGCCAGTCGACGCACTATGGCTACACCTTC. Based on the CDR3 plus reference TRBV3-1 and TRBJ1-2, the full variable domain is DTAVSQTPKYLVTQMGNDKSIKCEQNLGHDTMYWYKQDSKKFLKIMFSYNNKELIINETVPNRFSPKSPDKAHLNLHINSLELGDSAVYFCASSQSTHYGYTFGSGTRLTVV.